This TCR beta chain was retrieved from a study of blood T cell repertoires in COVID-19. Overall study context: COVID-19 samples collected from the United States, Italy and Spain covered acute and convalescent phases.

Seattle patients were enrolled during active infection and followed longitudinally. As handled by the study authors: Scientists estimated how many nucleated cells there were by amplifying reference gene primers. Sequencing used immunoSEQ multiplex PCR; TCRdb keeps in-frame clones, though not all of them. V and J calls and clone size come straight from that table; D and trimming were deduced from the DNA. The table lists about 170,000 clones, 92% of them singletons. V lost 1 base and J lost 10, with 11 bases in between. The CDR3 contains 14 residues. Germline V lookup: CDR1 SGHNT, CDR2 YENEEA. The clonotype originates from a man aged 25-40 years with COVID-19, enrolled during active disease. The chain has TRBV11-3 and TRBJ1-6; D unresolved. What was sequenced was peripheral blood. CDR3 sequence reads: CASSLGYGESPLHF. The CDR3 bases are TGTGCCAGCAGCTTAGGATACGGGGAGTCACCCCTCCACTTT.